The rows below give T cell receptor beta chains drawn from one sample of a study of patients and donors after allogeneic stem cell transplantation. TCRdb re-called the RT-PCR reads with MiXCR, one entry per CDR3 protein. Of about 960,000 distinct CDR3 sequences in the sample, around 17% were seen once. The source material was blood, either unsorted or a sorted T cell fraction (not recorded which). The receptors originated from a human donor who was either an allogeneic HSCT recipient or a stem cell or donor lymphocyte infusion donor (not recorded which). It is not recorded whose cells these are; they may come from a transplant donor. The CDR3 runs from the conserved cysteine through the conserved F or W. D genes are given only for firm matches. A clone size is listed for some rows: how often the clone was seen (once, few, many), or a class if it is expanded.

size: NA; J: TRBJ1-2; D: NA; V: TRBV6-5; CDR3: CASGRENYGYTF; DNA: TGTGCCAGCGGACGAGAAAACTATGGCTACACCTTC
size: few; J: TRBJ1-3; D: NA; V: TRBV20-1; CDR3: CSARDTDSGNTIYF; DNA: TGCAGTGCGCGGGACACTGACTCTGGAAACACCATATATTTT
size: few; J: TRBJ1-2; D: NA; V: TRBV5-1; CDR3: CASSLGESLRTSRWGYTF; DNA: TGCGCCAGCAGCTTGGGGGAGAGTTTACGGACCAGCCGGTGGGGCTACACCTTC
size: few; J: TRBJ2-3; D: TRBD2; V: TRBV7-8; CDR3: CASSTQTSGGTNTQYF; DNA: TGTGCCAGCAGCACCCAGACTAGCGGGGGGACTAATACGCAGTATTTT
size: many; J: TRBJ2-5; D: NA; V: TRBV12-3/TRBV12-4; CDR3: CASSFASPQETQYF; DNA: TGTGCCAGCAGTTTCGCGTCCCCCCAAGAGACCCAGTACTTC
size: few; J: TRBJ1-1; D: TRBD1; V: TRBV4-3; CDR3: CATRTGLSEAFF; DNA: TGCGCCACCCGGACAGGCCTAAGTGAAGCTTTCTTT
size: few; J: TRBJ1-3; D: NA; V: TRBV5-1; CDR3: CASSQSSSAGNTIYF; DNA: TGCGCCAGCAGCCAATCCTCCTCGGCTGGAAACACCATATATTTT
size: many; J: TRBJ1-1; D: NA; V: TRBV12-3/TRBV12-4; CDR3: CASTLGGTEAFF; DNA: TGTGCCAGCACATTAGGCGGGACTGAAGCTTTCTTT
size: few; J: TRBJ2-7; D: TRBD1; V: TRBV29-1; CDR3: CSVVPDRGNYEQYF; DNA: TGCAGCGTTGTTCCGGACAGGGGGAACTACGAGCAGTACTTC
size: NA; J: TRBJ2-2; D: NA; V: TRBV20-1; CDR3: CSAGDGNTGELFF; DNA: TGCAGTGCCGGGGACGGAAACACCGGGGAGCTGTTTTTT
size: many; J: TRBJ2-1; D: NA; V: TRBV4-1; CDR3: CASSQERRDNEQFF; DNA: TGCGCCAGCAGCCAAGAAAGGAGGGACAATGAGCAGTTCTTC
size: few; J: TRBJ1-1; D: NA; V: TRBV7-8; CDR3: CASSLEVKGPGTFF; DNA: TGTGCCAGCAGCTTAGAAGTAAAGGGCCCAGGTACTTTCTTT
size: few; J: TRBJ1-2; D: TRBD1; V: TRBV20-1; CDR3: CSARDREDYGYTF; DNA: TGCAGTGCCAGGGACAGGGAGGACTATGGCTACACCTTC